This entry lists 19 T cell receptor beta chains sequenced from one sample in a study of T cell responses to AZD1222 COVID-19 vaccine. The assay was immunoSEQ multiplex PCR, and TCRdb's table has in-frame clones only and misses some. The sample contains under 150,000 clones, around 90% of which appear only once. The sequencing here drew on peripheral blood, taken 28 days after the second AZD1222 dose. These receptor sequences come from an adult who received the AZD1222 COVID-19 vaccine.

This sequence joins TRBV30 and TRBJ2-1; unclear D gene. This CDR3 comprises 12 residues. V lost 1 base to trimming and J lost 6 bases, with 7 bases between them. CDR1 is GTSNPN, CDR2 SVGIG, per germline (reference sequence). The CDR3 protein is CAWSGLGNEQFF. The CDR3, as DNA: TGTGCCTGGAGTGGCCTTGGCAATGAGCAGTTCTTC. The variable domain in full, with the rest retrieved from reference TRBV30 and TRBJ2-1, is SQTIHQWPATLVQPVGSPLSLECTVEGTSNPNLYWYRQAAGRGLQLLFYSVGIGQISSEVPQNLSASRPQDRQFILSSKKLLLSDSGFYLCAWSGLGNEQFFGPGTRLTVL.

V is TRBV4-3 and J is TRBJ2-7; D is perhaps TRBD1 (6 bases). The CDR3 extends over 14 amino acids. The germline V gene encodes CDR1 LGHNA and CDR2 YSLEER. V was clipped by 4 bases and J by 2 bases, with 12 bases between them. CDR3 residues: CASSPQGDPYEQYF. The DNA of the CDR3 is TGCGCCAGCAGCCCACAGGGAGATCCCTACGAGCAGTACTTC.

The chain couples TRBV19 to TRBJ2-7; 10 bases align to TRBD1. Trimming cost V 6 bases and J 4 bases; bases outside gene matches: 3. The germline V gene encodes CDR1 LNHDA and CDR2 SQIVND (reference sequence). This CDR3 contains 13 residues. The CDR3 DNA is TGTGCCAGTAGCGACAGGGGGCCGTACGAGCAGTACTTC. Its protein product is CASSDRGPYEQYF.

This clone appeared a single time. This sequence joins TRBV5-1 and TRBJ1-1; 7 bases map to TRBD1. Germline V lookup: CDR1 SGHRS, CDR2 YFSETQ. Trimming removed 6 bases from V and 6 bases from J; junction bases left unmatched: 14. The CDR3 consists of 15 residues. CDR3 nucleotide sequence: TGCGCCAGCATGTGGGGACAGAACAAAGCCTCTGAAGCTTTCTTT. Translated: CASMWGQNKASEAFF. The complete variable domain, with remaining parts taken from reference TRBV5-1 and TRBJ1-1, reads KAGVTQTPRYLIKTRGQQVTLSCSPISGHRSVSWYQQTPGQGLQFLFEYFSETQRNKGNFPGRFSGRQFSNSRSEMNVSTLELGDSALYLCASMWGQNKASEAFFGQGTRLTVV.

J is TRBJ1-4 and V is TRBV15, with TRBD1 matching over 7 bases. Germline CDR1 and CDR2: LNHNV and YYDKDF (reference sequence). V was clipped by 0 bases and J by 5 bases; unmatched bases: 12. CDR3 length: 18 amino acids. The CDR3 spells CATSRERTGSLRNEKLFF. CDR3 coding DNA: TGTGCCACCAGCAGAGAACGGACAGGATCTTTAAGGAATGAAAAACTGTTTTTT.

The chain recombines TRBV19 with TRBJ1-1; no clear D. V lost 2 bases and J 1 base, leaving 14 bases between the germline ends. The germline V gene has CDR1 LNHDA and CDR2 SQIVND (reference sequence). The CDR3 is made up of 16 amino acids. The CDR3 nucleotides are TGTGCCAGTAGTATAATTGGGGTAGGAAAGAACACTGAAGCTTTCTTT. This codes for CASSIIGVGKNTEAFF.

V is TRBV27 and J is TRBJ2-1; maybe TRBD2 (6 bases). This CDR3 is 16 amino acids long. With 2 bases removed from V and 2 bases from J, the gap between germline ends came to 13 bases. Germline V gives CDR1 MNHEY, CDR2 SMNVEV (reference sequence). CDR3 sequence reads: CASSLGGRGPYNEQFF. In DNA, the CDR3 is TGTGCCAGCAGTTTAGGGGGGAGAGGGCCCTACAATGAGCAGTTCTTC.

The CDR3 loop is CASSQVNSNEKLFF. The CDR3 nucleotides read TGCGCCAGCAGCCAAGTGAACAGCAATGAAAAACTGTTTTTT. The chain joins TRBV4-3 to TRBJ1-4; the D is unclear. CDR3 length: 14 amino acids. V lost 1 base and J 5 bases, leaving 8 bases between the germline ends. Germline values: CDR1 LGHNA, CDR2 YSLEER.

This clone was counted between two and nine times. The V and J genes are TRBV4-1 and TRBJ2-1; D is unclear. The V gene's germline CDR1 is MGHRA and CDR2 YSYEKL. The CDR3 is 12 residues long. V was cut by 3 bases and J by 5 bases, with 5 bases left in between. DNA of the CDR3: TGCGCCAGCAGCCAGTTTGACAATGAGCAGTTCTTC. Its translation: CASSQFDNEQFF.

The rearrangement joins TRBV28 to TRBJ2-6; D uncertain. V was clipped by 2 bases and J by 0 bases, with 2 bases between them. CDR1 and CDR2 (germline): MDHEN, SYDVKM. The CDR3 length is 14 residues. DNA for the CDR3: TGTGCCAGCAGTTTACACTCTGGGGCCAACGTCCTGACTTTC. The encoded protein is CASSLHSGANVLTF. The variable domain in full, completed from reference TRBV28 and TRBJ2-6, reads DVKVTQSSRYLVKRTGEKVFLECVQDMDHENMFWYRQDPGLGLRLIYFSYDVKMKEKGDIPEGYSVSREKKERFSLILESASTNQTSMYLCASSLHSGANVLTFGAGSRLTVL.

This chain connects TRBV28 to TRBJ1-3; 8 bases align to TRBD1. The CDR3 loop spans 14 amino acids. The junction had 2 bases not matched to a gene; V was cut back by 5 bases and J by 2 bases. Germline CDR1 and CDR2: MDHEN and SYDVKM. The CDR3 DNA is TGTGCCAGCAGTGGACAGGGAACTGGAAACACCATATATTTT. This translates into CASSGQGTGNTIYF.

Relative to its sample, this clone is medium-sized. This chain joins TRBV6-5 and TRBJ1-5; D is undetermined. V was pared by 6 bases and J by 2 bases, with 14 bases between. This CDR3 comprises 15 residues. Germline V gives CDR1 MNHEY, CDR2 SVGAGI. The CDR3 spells CASSVEESGNQPQHF. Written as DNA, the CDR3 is TGTGCCAGCAGCGTAGAGGAAAGCGGCAATCAGCCCCAGCATTTT.

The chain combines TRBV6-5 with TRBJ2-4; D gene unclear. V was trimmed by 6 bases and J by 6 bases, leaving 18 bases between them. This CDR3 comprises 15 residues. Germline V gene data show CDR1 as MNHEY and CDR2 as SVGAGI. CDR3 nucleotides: TGTGCCAGCAGCCCGGTTCGACGGGCTGGAAACATTCAGTACTTC. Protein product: CASSPVRRAGNIQYF.

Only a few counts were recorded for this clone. In DNA, the CDR3 is TGTGCCAGCAGCCATGACAGGAATCAGCCCCAGCATTTT. Translated, it gives CASSHDRNQPQHF. The J gene is TRBJ1-5, the V gene TRBV5-4; weak D call: TRBD1 (6 bases). The CDR3 has 13 amino acids. Germline V gene lookup returns CDR1 SGHNT and CDR2 YYREEE (reference sequence). V was shortened by 4 bases and J by 4 bases, with 9 bases between the two germline ends.

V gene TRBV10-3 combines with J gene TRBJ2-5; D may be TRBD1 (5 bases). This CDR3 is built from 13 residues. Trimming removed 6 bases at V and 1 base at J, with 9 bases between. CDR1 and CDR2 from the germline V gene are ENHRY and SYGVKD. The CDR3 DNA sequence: TGTGCCATCAGACAGGCGCTCCAAGAGACCCAGTACTTC. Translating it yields CAIRQALQETQYF.

DNA for the CDR3: TGTGCCATCAGTGATGGCTGGGCGGGAGGGGCCAATGAGCAGTTCTTC. Translation: CAISDGWAGGANEQFF. The chain links TRBV10-3 to TRBJ2-1, with TRBD2 matching 9 bases. Germline V CDR1 and CDR2: ENHRY, SYGVKD. Germline trimming cut 3 bases from V and 6 bases from J; bases unmatched to any gene: 9. The CDR3 runs 16 residues.

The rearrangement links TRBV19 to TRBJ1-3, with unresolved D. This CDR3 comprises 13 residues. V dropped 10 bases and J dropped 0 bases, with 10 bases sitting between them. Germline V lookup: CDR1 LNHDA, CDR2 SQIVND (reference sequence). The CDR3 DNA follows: TGTGCCACTAAGGAGAGCTCTGGAAACACCATATATTTT. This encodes CATKESSGNTIYF.

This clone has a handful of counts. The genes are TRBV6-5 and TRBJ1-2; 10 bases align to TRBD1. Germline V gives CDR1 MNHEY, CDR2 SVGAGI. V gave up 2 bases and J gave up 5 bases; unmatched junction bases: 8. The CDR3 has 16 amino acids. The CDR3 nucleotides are TGTGCCAGCAGTTACCGACGGACAGGGGGAGGGTATGGCTACACCTTC. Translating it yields CASSYRRTGGGYGYTF.

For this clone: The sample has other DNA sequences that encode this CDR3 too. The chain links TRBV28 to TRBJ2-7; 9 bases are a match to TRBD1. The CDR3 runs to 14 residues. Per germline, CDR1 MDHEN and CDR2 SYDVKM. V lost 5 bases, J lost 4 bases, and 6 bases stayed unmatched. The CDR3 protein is CASSIPGQGYEQYF. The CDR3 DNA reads TGTGCCAGCAGTATCCCGGGACAGGGATACGAGCAGTACTTC.